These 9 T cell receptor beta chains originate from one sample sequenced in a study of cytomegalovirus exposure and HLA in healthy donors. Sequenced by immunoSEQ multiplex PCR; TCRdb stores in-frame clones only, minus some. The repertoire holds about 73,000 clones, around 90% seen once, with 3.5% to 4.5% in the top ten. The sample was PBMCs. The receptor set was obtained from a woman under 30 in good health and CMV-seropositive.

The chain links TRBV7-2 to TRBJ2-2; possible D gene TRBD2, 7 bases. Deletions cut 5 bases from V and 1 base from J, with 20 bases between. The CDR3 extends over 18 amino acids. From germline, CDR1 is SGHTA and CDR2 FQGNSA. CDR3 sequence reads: CASSNRRGGPLNTGELFF. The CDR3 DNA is TGTGCCAGCAGCAACCGAAGGGGGGGGCCCTTGAACACCGGGGAGCTGTTTTTT.

The chain's CDR3 is CASSLSISGGGAGNIQYF. CDR3 in DNA: TGTGCCAGCAGTTTATCGATTTCGGGCGGGGGGGCCGGGAACATTCAGTACTTC. The rearrangement uses TRBV27 and TRBJ2-4, with 9 bases aligning to TRBD2. The V segment lost 0 bases and the J segment 7 bases; nucleotides outside the gene matches: 13. The CDR3 consists of 18 residues. Germline lookup yields CDR1 MNHEY and CDR2 SMNVEV (reference sequence).

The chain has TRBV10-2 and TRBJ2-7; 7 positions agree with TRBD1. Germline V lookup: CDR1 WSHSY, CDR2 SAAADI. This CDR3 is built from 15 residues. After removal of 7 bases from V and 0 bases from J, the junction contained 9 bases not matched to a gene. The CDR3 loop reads CASTESGTASYEQYF. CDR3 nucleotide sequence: TGCGCCAGCACCGAGTCCGGGACAGCCTCCTACGAGCAGTACTTC.

Here the CDR3 DNA reads TGTGCCACCAGCCGGTCTTCACAGGGGCCGGGTACTGAAGCTTTCTTT. It yields the protein CATSRSSQGPGTEAFF. The chain has TRBV15 and TRBJ1-1; 7 positions agree with TRBD1. The CDR3 has 16 residues. Germline CDR1 is LNHNV and CDR2 is YYDKDF (reference sequence). With V trimmed by 5 bases and J by 5 bases, 14 bases remained unmatched.

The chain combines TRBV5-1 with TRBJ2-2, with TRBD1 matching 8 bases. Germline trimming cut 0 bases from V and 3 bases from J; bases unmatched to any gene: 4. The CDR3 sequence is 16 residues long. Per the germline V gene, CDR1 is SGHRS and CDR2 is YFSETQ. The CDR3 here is CASSLVMDRDTGELFF. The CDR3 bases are TGCGCCAGCAGCTTGGTTATGGACAGGGACACCGGGGAGCTGTTTTTT.

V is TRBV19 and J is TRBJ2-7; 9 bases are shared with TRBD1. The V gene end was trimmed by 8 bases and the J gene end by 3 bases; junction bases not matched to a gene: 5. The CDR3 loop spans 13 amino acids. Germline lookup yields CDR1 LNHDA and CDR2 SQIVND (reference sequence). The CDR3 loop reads CASSTGGGYEQYF. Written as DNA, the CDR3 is TGTGCCAGTTCGACAGGGGGAGGCTACGAGCAGTACTTC.

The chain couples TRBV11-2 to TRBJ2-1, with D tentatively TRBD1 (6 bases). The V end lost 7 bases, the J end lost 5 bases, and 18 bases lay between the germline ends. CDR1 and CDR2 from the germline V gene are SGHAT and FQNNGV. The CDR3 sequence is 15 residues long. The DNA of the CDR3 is TGTGCCAGCATCAAACAGGCCCAGGGGAACAATGAGCAGTTCTTC. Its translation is CASIKQAQGNNEQFF.

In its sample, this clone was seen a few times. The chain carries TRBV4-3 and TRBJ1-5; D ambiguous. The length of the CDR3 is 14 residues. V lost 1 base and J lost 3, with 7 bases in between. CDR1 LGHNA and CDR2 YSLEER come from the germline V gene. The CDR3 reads CASSQGLDNQPQHF. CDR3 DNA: TGCGCCAGCAGCCAAGGACTAGACAATCAGCCCCAGCATTTT.

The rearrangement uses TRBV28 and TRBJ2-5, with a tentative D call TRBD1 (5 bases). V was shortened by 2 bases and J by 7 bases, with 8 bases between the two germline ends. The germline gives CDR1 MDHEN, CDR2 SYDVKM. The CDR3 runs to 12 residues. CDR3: CASSLQGPTQYF. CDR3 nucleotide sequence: TGTGCCAGCAGTTTACAGGGCCCGACCCAGTACTTC.